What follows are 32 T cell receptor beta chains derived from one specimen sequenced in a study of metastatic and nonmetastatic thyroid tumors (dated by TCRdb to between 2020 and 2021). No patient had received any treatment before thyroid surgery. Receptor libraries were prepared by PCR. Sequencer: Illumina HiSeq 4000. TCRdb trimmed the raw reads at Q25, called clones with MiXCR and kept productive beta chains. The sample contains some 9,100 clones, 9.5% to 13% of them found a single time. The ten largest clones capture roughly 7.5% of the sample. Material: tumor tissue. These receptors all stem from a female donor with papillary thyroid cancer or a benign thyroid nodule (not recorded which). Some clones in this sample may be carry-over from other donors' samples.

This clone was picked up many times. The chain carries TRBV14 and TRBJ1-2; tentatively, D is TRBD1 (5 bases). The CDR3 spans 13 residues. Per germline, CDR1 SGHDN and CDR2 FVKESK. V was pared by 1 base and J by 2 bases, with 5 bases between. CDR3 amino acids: CASSQGQNYGYTF. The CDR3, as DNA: TGTGCCAGCAGCCAAGGACAGAACTATGGCTACACCTTC.

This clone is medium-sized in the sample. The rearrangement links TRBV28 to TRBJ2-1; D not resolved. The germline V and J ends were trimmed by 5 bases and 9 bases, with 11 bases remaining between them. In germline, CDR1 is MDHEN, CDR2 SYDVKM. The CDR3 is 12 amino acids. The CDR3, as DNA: TGTGCCAGCAGTCTGTCCTTTAGTGAGCAGTTCTTC. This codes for CASSLSFSEQFF.

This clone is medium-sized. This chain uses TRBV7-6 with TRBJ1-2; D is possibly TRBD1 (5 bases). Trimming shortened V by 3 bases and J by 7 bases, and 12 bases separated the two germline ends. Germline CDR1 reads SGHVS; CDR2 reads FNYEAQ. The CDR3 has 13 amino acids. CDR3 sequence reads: CASSLTRGAGYTF. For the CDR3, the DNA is TGTGCCAGCAGCTTGACGAGGGGAGCTGGCTACACCTTC.

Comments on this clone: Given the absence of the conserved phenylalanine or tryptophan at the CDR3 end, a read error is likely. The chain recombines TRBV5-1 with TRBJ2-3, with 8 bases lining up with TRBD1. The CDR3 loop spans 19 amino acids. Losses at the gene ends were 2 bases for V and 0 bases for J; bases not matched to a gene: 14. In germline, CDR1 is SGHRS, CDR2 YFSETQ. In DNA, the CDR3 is TGCGCCAGCAGCTTCCCAGGGGGCGCGGACCTAGGGAGCACAGATACGCAGTATTCT. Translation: CASSFPGGADLGSTDTQYS.

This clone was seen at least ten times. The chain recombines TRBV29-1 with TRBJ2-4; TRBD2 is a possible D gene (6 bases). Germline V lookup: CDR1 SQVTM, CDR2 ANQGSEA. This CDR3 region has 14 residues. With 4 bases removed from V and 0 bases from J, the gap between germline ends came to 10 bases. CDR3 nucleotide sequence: TGCAGCGTTGTCGGGGACTTAGCCAAAAACATTCAGTACTTC. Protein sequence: CSVVGDLAKNIQYF.

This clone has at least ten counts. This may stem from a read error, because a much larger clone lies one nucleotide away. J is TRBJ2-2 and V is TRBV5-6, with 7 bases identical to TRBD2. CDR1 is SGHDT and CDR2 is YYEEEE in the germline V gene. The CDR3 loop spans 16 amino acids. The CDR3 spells CASSLDGGSNIGELFF. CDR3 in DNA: TGTGCCAGCAGCTTGGATGGCGGGAGCAACATCGGGGAGCTGTTTTTT.

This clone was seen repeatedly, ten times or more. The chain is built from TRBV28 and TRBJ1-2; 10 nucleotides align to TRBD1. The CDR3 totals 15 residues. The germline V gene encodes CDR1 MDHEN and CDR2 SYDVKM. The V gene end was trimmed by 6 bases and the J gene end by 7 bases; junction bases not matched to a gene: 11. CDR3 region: CASRTAGTGDSGYTF. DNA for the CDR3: TGTGCCAGCAGAACCGCCGGGACAGGGGACAGTGGCTACACCTTC.

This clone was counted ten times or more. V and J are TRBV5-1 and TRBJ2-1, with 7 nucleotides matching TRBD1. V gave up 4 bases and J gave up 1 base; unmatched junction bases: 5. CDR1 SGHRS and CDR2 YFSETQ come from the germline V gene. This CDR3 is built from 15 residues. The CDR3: CASSPTGQSYNEQFF. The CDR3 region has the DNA TGCGCCAGCAGCCCAACGGGACAGTCCTACAATGAGCAGTTCTTC.

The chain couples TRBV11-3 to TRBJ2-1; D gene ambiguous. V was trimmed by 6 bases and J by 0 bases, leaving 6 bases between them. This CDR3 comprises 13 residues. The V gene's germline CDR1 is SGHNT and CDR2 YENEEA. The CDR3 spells CASRKDSYNEQFF. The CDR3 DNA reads TGTGCCAGCAGAAAGGACTCCTACAATGAGCAGTTCTTC.

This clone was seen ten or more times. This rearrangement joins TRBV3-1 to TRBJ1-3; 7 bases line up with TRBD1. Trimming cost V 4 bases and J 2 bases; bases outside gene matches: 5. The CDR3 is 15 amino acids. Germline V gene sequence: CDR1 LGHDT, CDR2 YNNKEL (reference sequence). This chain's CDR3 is CASSLTGVPGNTIYF. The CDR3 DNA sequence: TGTGCCAGCAGCCTTACAGGGGTCCCTGGAAACACCATATATTTT. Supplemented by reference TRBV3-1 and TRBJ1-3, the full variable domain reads DTAVSQTPKYLVTQMGNDKSIKCEQNLGHDTMYWYKQDSKKFLKIMFSYNNKELIINETVPNRFSPKSPDKAHLNLHINSLELGDSAVYFCASSLTGVPGNTIYFGEGSWLTVV.

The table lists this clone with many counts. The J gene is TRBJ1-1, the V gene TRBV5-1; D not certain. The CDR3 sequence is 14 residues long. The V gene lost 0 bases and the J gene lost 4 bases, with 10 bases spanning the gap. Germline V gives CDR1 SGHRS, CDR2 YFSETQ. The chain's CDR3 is CASSLDNAGTEAFF. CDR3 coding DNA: TGCGCCAGCAGCTTGGACAATGCGGGCACTGAAGCTTTCTTT.

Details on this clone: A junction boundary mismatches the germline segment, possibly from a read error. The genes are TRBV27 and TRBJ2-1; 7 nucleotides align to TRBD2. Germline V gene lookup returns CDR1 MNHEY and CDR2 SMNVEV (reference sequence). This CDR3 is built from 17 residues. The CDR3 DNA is TGTGCCAACAGTTTCCGGACTAGAGGGAGGGCATACAATGAGCAGTTCTTC. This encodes CANSFRTRGRAYNEQFF.

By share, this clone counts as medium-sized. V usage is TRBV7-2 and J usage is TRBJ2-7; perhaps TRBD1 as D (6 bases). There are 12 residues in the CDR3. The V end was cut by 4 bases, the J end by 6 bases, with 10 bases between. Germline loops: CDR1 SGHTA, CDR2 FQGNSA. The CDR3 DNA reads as TGTGCCAGCAGCTCTAACAGGGTCGAGCAGTACTTC. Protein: CASSSNRVEQYF. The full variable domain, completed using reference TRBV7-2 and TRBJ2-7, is GAGVSQSPSNKVTEKGKDVELRCDPISGHTALYWYRQSLGQGLEFLIYFQGNSAPDKSGLPSDRFSAERTGGSVSTLTIQRTQQEDSAVYLCASSSNRVEQYFGPGTRLTVT.

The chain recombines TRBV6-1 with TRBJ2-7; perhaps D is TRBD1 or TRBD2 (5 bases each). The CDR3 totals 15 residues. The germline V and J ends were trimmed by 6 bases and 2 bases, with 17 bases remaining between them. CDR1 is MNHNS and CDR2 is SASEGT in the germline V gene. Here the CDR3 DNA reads TGTGCCAGCAGCTCAGGGACGATGAACCCCTACGAGCAGTACTTC. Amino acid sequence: CASSSGTMNPYEQYF.

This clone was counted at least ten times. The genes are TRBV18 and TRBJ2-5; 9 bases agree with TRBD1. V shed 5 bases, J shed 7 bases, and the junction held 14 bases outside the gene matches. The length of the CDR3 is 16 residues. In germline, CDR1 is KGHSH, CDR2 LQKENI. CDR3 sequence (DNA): TGTGCCAGCTCATTACCCCAAGACCCGGGACAGGGGACCCAGTACTTC. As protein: CASSLPQDPGQGTQYF.

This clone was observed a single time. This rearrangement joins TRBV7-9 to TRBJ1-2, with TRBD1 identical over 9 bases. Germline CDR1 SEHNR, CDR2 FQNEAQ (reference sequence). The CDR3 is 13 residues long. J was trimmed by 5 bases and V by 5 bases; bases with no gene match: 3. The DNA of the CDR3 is TGTGCCAGCAGCCGGACAGGGGATTATGGCTACACCTTC. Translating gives CASSRTGDYGYTF.

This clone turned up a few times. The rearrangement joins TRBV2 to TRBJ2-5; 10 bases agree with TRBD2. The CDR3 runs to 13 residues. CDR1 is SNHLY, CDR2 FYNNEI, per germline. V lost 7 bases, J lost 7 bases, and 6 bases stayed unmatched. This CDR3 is CASKVSGGGTQYF. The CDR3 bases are TGTGCCAGCAAAGTGAGCGGGGGGGGGACCCAGTACTTC.

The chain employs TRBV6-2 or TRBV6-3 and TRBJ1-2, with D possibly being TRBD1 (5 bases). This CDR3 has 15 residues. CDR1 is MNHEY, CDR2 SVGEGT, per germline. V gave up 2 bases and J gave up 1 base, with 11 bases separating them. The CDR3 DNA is TGTGCCAGCAGTTACCCCGGGACTGATAACTATGGCTACACCTTC. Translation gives CASSYPGTDNYGYTF.

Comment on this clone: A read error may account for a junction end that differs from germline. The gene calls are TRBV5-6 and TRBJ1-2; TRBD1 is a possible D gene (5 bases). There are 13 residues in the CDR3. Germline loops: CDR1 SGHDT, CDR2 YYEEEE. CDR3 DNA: TGTACCAGCAGCTTTGTAGGGGCCAATGGCTACACCTTC. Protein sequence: CTSSFVGANGYTF.

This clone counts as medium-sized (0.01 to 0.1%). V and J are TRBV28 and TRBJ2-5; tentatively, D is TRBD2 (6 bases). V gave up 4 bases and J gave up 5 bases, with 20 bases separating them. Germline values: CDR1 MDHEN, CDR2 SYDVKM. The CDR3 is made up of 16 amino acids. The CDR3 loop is CASSWLGTTGRETQYF. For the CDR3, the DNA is TGTGCCAGCAGTTGGTTGGGTACGACGGGGAGGGAGACCCAGTACTTC. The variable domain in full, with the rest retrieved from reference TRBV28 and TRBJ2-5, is DVKVTQSSRYLVKRTGEKVFLECVQDMDHENMFWYRQDPGLGLRLIYFSYDVKMKEKGDIPEGYSVSREKKERFSLILESASTNQTSMYLCASSWLGTTGRETQYFGPGTRLLVL.

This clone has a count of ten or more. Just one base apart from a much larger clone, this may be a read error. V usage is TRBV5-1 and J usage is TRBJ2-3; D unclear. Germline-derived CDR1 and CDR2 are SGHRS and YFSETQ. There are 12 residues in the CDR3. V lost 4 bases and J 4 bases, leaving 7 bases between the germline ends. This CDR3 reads CASSRQSDTQYF. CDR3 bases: TGCGCCAGCAGCAGGCAGTCAGATACGCAGTATTTT.

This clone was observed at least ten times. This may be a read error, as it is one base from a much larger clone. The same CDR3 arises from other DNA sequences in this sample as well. The CDR3 protein is CASSIRTGVNEQFF. The CDR3 coding sequence is TGTGCCAGCAGCATCCGGACAGGGGTGAATGAGCAGTTCTTC. V gene TRBV11-3 combines with J gene TRBJ2-1; TRBD1 agrees at 9 bases. Trimming took 5 bases from V and 7 from J; bases not matched to a gene: 6. The CDR3 has 14 residues. The germline gives CDR1 SGHNT, CDR2 YENEEA.

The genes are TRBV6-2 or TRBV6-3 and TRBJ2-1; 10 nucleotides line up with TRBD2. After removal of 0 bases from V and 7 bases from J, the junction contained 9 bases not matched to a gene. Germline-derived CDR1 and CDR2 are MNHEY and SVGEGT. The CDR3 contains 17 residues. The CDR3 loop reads CASSYSGIAGGDNEQFF. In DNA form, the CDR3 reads TGTGCCAGCAGTTACTCGGGAATAGCGGGAGGAGATAATGAGCAGTTCTTC.

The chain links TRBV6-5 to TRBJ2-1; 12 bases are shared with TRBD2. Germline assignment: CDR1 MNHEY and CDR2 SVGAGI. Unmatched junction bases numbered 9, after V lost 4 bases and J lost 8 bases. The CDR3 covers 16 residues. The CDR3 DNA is TGTGCCAGCAGTTCTCTAGCGGGAGGGCCTTTGGATGAGCAGTTCTTC. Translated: CASSSLAGGPLDEQFF.

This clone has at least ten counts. For the CDR3, the DNA is TGTGCCAGCAGCGGGACAGCTAAAAACATTCAGTACTTC. Translating gives CASSGTAKNIQYF. The V and J genes are TRBV14 and TRBJ2-4; 7 nucleotides line up with TRBD1. This CDR3 contains 13 residues. V was clipped by 5 bases and J by 4 bases; unmatched bases: 2. The V gene's germline CDR1 is SGHDN and CDR2 FVKESK.

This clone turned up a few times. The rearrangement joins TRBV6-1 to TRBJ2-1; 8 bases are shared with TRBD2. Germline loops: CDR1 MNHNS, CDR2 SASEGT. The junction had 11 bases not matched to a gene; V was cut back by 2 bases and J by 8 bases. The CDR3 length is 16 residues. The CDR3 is CASSEIPGGPLDEQFF. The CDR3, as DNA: TGTGCCAGCAGTGAAATACCGGGAGGGCCTTTGGATGAGCAGTTCTTC.

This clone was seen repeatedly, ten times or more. The CDR3 reads CASSSKVGGGPQTQYF. The DNA for the CDR3 is TGTGCCAGCAGCTCTAAGGTGGGGGGAGGGCCGCAGACCCAGTACTTC. The rearrangement joins TRBV11-2 to TRBJ2-5; TRBD2 matches 7 bases. The germline V gene has CDR1 SGHAT and CDR2 FQNNGV. The CDR3 covers 16 residues. J was trimmed by 6 bases and V by 4 bases; bases with no gene match: 14.

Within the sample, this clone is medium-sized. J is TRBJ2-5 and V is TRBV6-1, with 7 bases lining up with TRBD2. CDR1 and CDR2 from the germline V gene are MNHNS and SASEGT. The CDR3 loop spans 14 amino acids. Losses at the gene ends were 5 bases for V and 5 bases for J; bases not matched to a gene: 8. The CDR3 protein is CASSSRGVSETQYF. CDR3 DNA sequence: TGTGCCAGCAGTTCCCGGGGGGTGAGTGAGACCCAGTACTTC.

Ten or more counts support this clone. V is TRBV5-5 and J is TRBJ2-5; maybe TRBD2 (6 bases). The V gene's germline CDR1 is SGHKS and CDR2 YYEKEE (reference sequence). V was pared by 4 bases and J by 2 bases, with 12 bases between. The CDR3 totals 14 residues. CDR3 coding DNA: TGTGCCAGCAGCCGCGGGGTGCAACAAGAGACCCAGTACTTC. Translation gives CASSRGVQQETQYF. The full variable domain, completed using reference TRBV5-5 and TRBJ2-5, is DAGVTQSPTHLIKTRGQQVTLRCSPISGHKSVSWYQQVLGQGPQFIFQYYEKEERGRGNFPDRFSARQFPNYSSELNVNALLLGDSALYLCASSRGVQQETQYFGPGTRLLVL.

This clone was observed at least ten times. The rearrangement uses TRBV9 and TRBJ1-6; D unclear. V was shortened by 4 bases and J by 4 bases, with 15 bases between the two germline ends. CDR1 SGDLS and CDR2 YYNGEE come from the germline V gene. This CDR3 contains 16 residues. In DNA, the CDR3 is TGTGCCAGCAGCAAAACGACGGACCCTTATAATTCACCCCTCCACTTT. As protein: CASSKTTDPYNSPLHF.

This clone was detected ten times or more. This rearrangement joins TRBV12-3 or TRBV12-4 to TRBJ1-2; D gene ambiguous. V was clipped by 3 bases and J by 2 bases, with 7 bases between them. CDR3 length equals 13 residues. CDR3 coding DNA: TGTGCCAGCAGTTTTGGGGAGAACTATGGCTACACCTTC. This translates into CASSFGENYGYTF.

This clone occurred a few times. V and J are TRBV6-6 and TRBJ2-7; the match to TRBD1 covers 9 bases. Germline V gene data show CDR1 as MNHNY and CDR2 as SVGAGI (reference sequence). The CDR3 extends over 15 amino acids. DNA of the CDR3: TGTGCCAGCAGTCACTCCGGGACAGGGCTATACGAGCAGTACGTC. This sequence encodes CASSHSGTGLYEQYV.